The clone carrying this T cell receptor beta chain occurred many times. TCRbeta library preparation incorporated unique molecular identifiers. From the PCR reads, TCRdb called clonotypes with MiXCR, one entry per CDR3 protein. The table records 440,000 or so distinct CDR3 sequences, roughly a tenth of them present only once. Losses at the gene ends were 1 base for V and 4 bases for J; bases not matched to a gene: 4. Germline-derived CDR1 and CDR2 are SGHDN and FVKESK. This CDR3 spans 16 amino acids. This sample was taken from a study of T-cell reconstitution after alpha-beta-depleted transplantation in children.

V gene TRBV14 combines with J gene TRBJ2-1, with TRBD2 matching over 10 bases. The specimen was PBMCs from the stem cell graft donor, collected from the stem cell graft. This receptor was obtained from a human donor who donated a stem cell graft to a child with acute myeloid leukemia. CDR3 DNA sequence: TGTGCCAGCAGCCAAGGGGGACTAGCGCGTTACAATGAGCAGTTCTTC. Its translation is CASSQGGLARYNEQFF.